This TCR beta chain derives from a study of CD8+CD57+ T cells in acquired aplastic anemia. Study-wide findings and caveats: Patients and controls had in common fewer than 30 CD8+ CDR3 sequences.

Patients picked for sequencing had shown CD8+CD57+ cell expansion detected by flow cytometry. Genomic DNA constituted the template upon which TCR beta VDJ and CDR3 profiling was performed. TCRdb ran MiXCR on the reads and lists one entry per CDR3 protein. The repertoire holds around 79,000 distinct CDR3 sequences, with 55% to 75% as singletons. A note on this clonotype: Its specificity is not known.

Trimming stripped 0 bases from V and 7 bases from J, with 13 bases between. Germline V CDR1 and CDR2: LNHDA, SQIVND (reference sequence). The CDR3 has 15 amino acids. This clonotype originated in a human donor with aplastic anemia. The specimen sequenced was sorted CD4+, CD8+, or CD8+CD57+ T cells (not recorded which) from PBMCs. The J gene is TRBJ2-1, the V gene TRBV19; D is undetermined. Here the CDR3 reads CASSIDLAWENEQFF. In nucleotides, the CDR3 is TGTGCCAGTAGTATAGACCTGGCATGGGAAAATGAGCAGTTCTTC.